Below, 22 T cell receptor beta chains from the same sample are listed, as sequenced in a study of T-cell reconstitution after alpha-beta-depleted transplantation in children. For TCRbeta, the library was prepared with unique molecular identifiers. TCRdb reanalysed the PCR reads using MiXCR and keeps one entry per CDR3 protein. The sample holds some 500,000 distinct CDR3 sequences, about 33% seen once. Specimen: PBMCs from the stem cell graft donor, collected from the stem cell graft. The receptors shown here come from a human donor who donated a stem cell graft to a child with aplastic anemia.

This clonotype showed up just a few times. The rearrangement links TRBV12-3 or TRBV12-4 to TRBJ2-7, with D possibly being TRBD1 (5 bases). The V end was cut by 6 bases, the J end by 3 bases, with 9 bases between. The CDR3 runs 12 residues. The CDR3 region is CASRLTVYEQYF. The CDR3 nucleotides read TGTGCCAGCAGATTGACAGTCTACGAGCAGTACTTC.

This clonotype was found a few times. The V gene is TRBV7-3, the J gene TRBJ2-1; D uncertain. Per germline, CDR1 SGHTA and CDR2 FQGTGA. V lost 4 bases and J lost 5, with 9 bases in between. The length of the CDR3 is 13 residues. The CDR3 nucleotides read TGTGCCAGCAGCTCCCCGTTAAACAATGAGCAGTTCTTC. It specifies CASSSPLNNEQFF.

V gene TRBV7-9 combines with J gene TRBJ2-1, with TRBD1 identical over 10 bases. The J segment lost 8 bases and the V segment lost 5 bases, leaving 6 bases of the junction unmatched. In germline, CDR1 is SEHNR, CDR2 FQNEAQ (reference sequence). This CDR3 contains 14 residues. The CDR3 sequence is CASSTRQGADEQFF. The DNA of the CDR3 is TGTGCCAGCAGCACCCGACAGGGGGCCGATGAGCAGTTCTTC.

The chain uses TRBV4-2 and TRBJ2-2, with unresolved D. This CDR3 is built from 14 residues. Trimming took 4 bases from V and 3 from J, leaving 9 bases between them. Germline V gives CDR1 LGHNA, CDR2 YNFKEQ. CDR3 residues: CASSRVEDTGELFF. The CDR3 DNA sequence: TGTGCCAGCAGCCGGGTTGAGGACACCGGGGAGCTGTTTTTT.

CDR3 residues: CSVVQGNQPQHF. The CDR3 region has the DNA TGCAGCGTGGTACAGGGTAACCAGCCCCAGCATTTT. The chain combines TRBV29-1 with TRBJ1-5, with a weak D call TRBD1 (6 bases). Deletions cut 6 bases from V and 7 bases from J, with 13 bases between. CDR3 length: 12 amino acids. Germline loops: CDR1 SQVTM, CDR2 ANQGSEA.

This clonotype was counted only a few times. The chain joins TRBV20-1 to TRBJ2-1; 11 bases are a match to TRBD2. Germline CDR1 and CDR2: DFQATT and SNEGSKA (reference sequence). This CDR3 contains 15 residues. V shed 4 bases and J 8 bases; nucleotides not matched to a gene: 10. The CDR3 sequence is CSAILTSGNRDEQFF. For the CDR3, the DNA is TGCAGTGCTATACTGACTAGCGGGAATAGAGATGAGCAGTTCTTC.

The V gene is TRBV7-8, the J gene TRBJ2-6; tentatively, D is TRBD1 or TRBD2 (5 bases each). The CDR3 extends over 18 amino acids. Germline V CDR1 and CDR2: SGHVS, FQNEAQ. With 1 base removed from V and 2 bases from J, the gap between germline ends came to 15 bases. The CDR3: CASSLVGRGSAGANVLTF. The CDR3 DNA is TGTGCCAGCAGCTTAGTGGGTCGGGGCTCGGCTGGGGCCAACGTCCTGACTTTC. The variable domain in full, with the rest retrieved from reference TRBV7-8 and TRBJ2-6, is GAGVSQSPRYKVAKRGQDVALRCDPISGHVSLFWYQQALGQGPEFLTYFQNEAQLDKSGLPSDRFFAERPEGSVSTLKIQRTQQEDSAVYLCASSLVGRGSAGANVLTFGAGSRLTVL.

This clonotype was counted only a few times. J is TRBJ1-4 and V is TRBV15, with a weak D call TRBD1 (6 bases). The CDR3 contains 13 residues. Deletions cut 6 bases from V and 7 bases from J, with 12 bases between. Germline CDR1 is LNHNV and CDR2 is YYDKDF (reference sequence). CDR3 nucleotide sequence: TGTGCCACCAGTCCCAGGGGTCTTGAAAAACTGTTTTTT. Protein product: CATSPRGLEKLFF.

This chain joins TRBV4-1 and TRBJ1-2; D is unclear. The CDR3 runs 12 residues. V was shortened by 0 bases and J by 8 bases, with 7 bases between the two germline ends. CDR1 MGHRA and CDR2 YSYEKL come from the germline V gene. The CDR3 protein is CASSQEGWGYTF. CDR3 DNA: TGCGCCAGCAGCCAAGAGGGGTGGGGCTACACCTTC.

In its sample, this clonotype was seen a few times. The chain combines TRBV7-8 with TRBJ2-2, with TRBD1 matching 9 bases. This CDR3 has 14 residues. Germline trimming cut 8 bases from V and 5 bases from J; bases unmatched to any gene: 6. CDR1 SGHVS and CDR2 FQNEAQ come from the germline V gene. The CDR3 loop reads CASGQGRETGELFF. CDR3 DNA: TGTGCCAGCGGACAGGGGAGGGAGACCGGGGAGCTGTTTTTT.

This clonotype occurred a few times. The rearrangement uses TRBV4-3 and TRBJ1-1; possible D gene TRBD1, 5 bases. Looked up from germline, CDR1 is LGHNA and CDR2 is YSLEER. V was clipped by 0 bases and J by 0 bases, with 11 bases between them. This CDR3 contains 16 residues. CDR3 in amino acids: CASSQDTGTMNTEAFF. The CDR3 nucleotides read TGCGCCAGCAGCCAAGATACAGGCACCATGAACACTGAAGCTTTCTTT.

This chain links TRBV30 with TRBJ1-2; D gene uncertain. This CDR3 has 14 residues. Germline V lookup: CDR1 GTSNPN, CDR2 SVGIG (reference sequence). The V gene lost 0 bases and the J gene lost 2 bases, with 10 bases spanning the gap. The DNA of the CDR3 is TGTGCCTGGAGTGTACCCCCCAGGAACTATGGCTACACCTTC. Translating it yields CAWSVPPRNYGYTF. Looking up the rest from reference TRBV30 and TRBJ1-2 gives the full variable domain: SQTIHQWPATLVQPVGSPLSLECTVEGTSNPNLYWYRQAAGRGLQLLFYSVGIGQISSEVPQNLSASRPQDRQFILSSKKLLLSDSGFYLCAWSVPPRNYGYTFGSGTRLTVV.

The V gene is TRBV6-2 or TRBV6-3, the J gene TRBJ1-1; 7 bases are shared with TRBD1. The V gene end was trimmed by 10 bases and the J gene end by 4 bases; junction bases not matched to a gene: 6. CDR3 length equals 12 residues. Germline V lookup: CDR1 MNHEY, CDR2 SVGEGT. The CDR3 loop reads CATSRGATEAFF. The CDR3 DNA is TGTGCCACCTCCAGGGGGGCCACTGAAGCTTTCTTT.

The chain is built from TRBV12-3 or TRBV12-4 and TRBJ1-5; D is unclear. The V and J ends lost 7 bases and 6 bases respectively, with 13 bases between them. CDR3 length: 13 residues. The CDR3 reads CASTKTTFQPQHF. The CDR3 DNA reads TGTGCCAGCACCAAGACAACCTTTCAGCCCCAGCATTTT.

This chain uses TRBV7-9 with TRBJ1-1; no definite D call. Trimming took 2 bases from V and 7 from J, leaving 11 bases between them. The CDR3 has 13 residues. Germline CDR1 reads SEHNR; CDR2 reads FQNEAQ (reference sequence). The CDR3 region has the DNA TGTGCCAGCAGCTTAACTCAGAAGCGTGAAGCTTTCTTT. Translation: CASSLTQKREAFF.

CDR3 nucleotides: TGTGCCAGCTCACCGAACAGGGGGGACACTGAAGCTTTCTTT. Encoded protein: CASSPNRGDTEAFF. The V call is TRBV18, the J call TRBJ1-1; 8 nucleotides agree with TRBD1. CDR3 length: 14 residues. Trimming cost V 3 bases and J 3 bases; bases outside gene matches: 3. CDR1 and CDR2 from the germline V gene are KGHSH and LQKENI.

A remark on this clonotype: The junction departs from the called germline gene at one end, perhaps through a read error. The J gene is TRBJ2-2, the V gene TRBV7-2, with TRBD1 matching over 11 bases. The CDR3 sequence is 17 residues long. The germline CDR1 and CDR2 sequences are SGHTA and FQGNSA. The CDR3 is CAISYLPGTGGTGELFF. The DNA for the CDR3 is TGTGCCATCAGCTACCTACCCGGGACAGGGGGCACCGGGGAGCTGTTTTTT.

This clonotype was observed a few times. V gene TRBV18 combines with J gene TRBJ2-3; no clear D gene. With 1 base removed from V and 6 bases from J, the gap between germline ends came to 8 bases. The CDR3 has 13 residues. The germline V gene encodes CDR1 KGHSH and CDR2 LQKENI. The CDR3 sequence: CASSPRRTDTQYF. CDR3 nucleotides: TGTGCCAGCTCACCACGTAGGACGGATACGCAGTATTTT.

The V gene is TRBV19, the J gene TRBJ2-7; D might be TRBD2 (6 bases). This CDR3 spans 13 amino acids. From germline, CDR1 is LNHDA and CDR2 SQIVND (reference sequence). The V end lost 6 bases, the J end lost 2 bases, and 11 bases lay between the germline ends. CDR3 in amino acids: CASSPGLTYEQYV. CDR3 coding DNA: TGTGCCAGTAGCCCGGGACTTACCTACGAGCAGTACGTC.

The V call is TRBV29-1, the J call TRBJ1-1; 8 bases are shared with TRBD1. The CDR3 has 13 residues. From germline, CDR1 is SQVTM and CDR2 ANQGSEA. The V gene end was trimmed by 6 bases and the J gene end by 7 bases; junction bases not matched to a gene: 10. CDR3 region: CSVALDRAVEAFF. The CDR3 DNA follows: TGCAGCGTCGCCTTGGACAGGGCGGTTGAAGCTTTCTTT.

The V gene is TRBV29-1, the J gene TRBJ2-3; a weak D match, TRBD2 (6 bases). Germline V gives CDR1 SQVTM, CDR2 ANQGSEA. This CDR3 spans 16 amino acids. The V gene lost 5 bases and the J gene lost 2 bases, with 20 bases spanning the gap. This CDR3 reads CSVRVGSPRITDTQYF. CDR3 nucleotides: TGCAGCGTTCGGGTCGGGAGCCCCAGAATCACAGATACGCAGTATTTT.

The chain employs TRBV6-1 and TRBJ2-3, with 8 bases aligning to TRBD2. The trim removed 7 bases at V and 5 bases at J, leaving 11 bases unmatched. Germline lookup yields CDR1 MNHNS and CDR2 SASEGT. This CDR3 has 15 residues. The CDR3 reads CASTAGGGPGDTQYF. The DNA of the CDR3 is TGTGCCAGCACCGCGGGGGGAGGGCCCGGAGATACGCAGTATTTT.